These T cell receptor beta chains were read from a single sample in a study of T cells in Graves' hyperthyroidism and ophthalmopathy. MiXCR, applied by TCRdb to the multiplex PCR reads, yields one record per CDR3 protein. The table records under 300,000 distinct CDR3 sequences, about 15% of them present only once. The sequenced sample consisted of blood. The receptors come from a woman in her forties or fifties with Graves' hyperthyroidism that later progressed to Graves' ophthalmopathy. Both conserved end residues are part of each CDR3. A D gene is named only where the DNA matches it firmly. Size tells how often a clone was seen (once, few, many) or the class of an expanded clone, and some rows leave it out.

j_gene: TRBJ1-5
d_gene: .
v_gene: TRBV20-1
abundance: many
CDR3aa: CSASSGTVNQPQHF
CDR3nt: TGCAGTGCTAGTTCTGGGACGGTGAATCAGCCCCAGCATTTT

j_gene: TRBJ2-6
d_gene: TRBD1
v_gene: TRBV6-1
abundance: many
CDR3aa: CASTSLGTAGANVLTF
CDR3nt: TGTGCCAGCACCTCTCTCGGGACAGCTGGGGCCAACGTCCTGACTTTC

j_gene: TRBJ2-2
d_gene: .
v_gene: TRBV4-1
abundance: .
CDR3aa: CASSQGGHTGELFF
CDR3nt: TGCGCCAGCAGCCAAGGTGGACACACCGGGGAGCTGTTTTTT

j_gene: TRBJ2-5
d_gene: .
v_gene: TRBV14
abundance: few
CDR3aa: CASSQDRVSFETQYF
CDR3nt: TGTGCCAGCAGCCAAGATAGGGTTAGCTTCGAGACCCAGTACTTC

j_gene: TRBJ1-2
d_gene: .
v_gene: TRBV2
abundance: many
CDR3aa: CASSRQVGGYGYTF
CDR3nt: TGTGCCAGCAGTCGTCAGGTGGGAGGCTATGGCTACACCTTC

j_gene: TRBJ1-1
d_gene: TRBD1
v_gene: TRBV5-1
abundance: many
CDR3aa: CASSFAGGLEAFF
CDR3nt: TGCGCCAGCAGCTTTGCAGGGGGTCTTGAAGCTTTCTTT

j_gene: TRBJ1-1
d_gene: .
v_gene: TRBV7-8
abundance: many
CDR3aa: CASSNPGENTEAFF
CDR3nt: TGTGCCAGCAGCAACCCCGGGGAAAACACTGAAGCTTTCTTT

j_gene: TRBJ1-2
d_gene: TRBD1
v_gene: TRBV6-1
abundance: .
CDR3aa: CASSVWDRDYGYTF
CDR3nt: TGTGCCAGCAGCGTTTGGGACAGGGACTATGGCTACACCTTC

j_gene: TRBJ2-5
d_gene: TRBD2
v_gene: TRBV5-6
abundance: many
CDR3aa: CASSSRLAGVRETQYF
CDR3nt: TGTGCCAGCAGCTCCAGACTAGCGGGAGTTCGGGAGACCCAGTACTTC

j_gene: TRBJ1-5
d_gene: .
v_gene: TRBV28
abundance: many
CDR3aa: CASSLFRELNQPQHF
CDR3nt: TGTGCCAGCAGTTTGTTTCGTGAACTGAATCAGCCCCAGCATTTT

j_gene: TRBJ2-7
d_gene: TRBD2
v_gene: TRBV6-1
abundance: many
CDR3aa: CASSEGTSGSYEQYF
CDR3nt: TGTGCCAGCAGTGAGGGGACTAGCGGGAGCTACGAGCAGTACTTC

j_gene: TRBJ2-7
d_gene: .
v_gene: TRBV10-3
abundance: few
CDR3aa: CAISLSSYEQYF
CDR3nt: TGTGCCATCAGCCTGAGCTCCTACGAGCAGTACTTC

j_gene: TRBJ1-2
d_gene: .
v_gene: TRBV28
abundance: many
CDR3aa: CASRQMGGDYGYTF
CDR3nt: TGTGCCAGCCGCCAAATGGGGGGGGACTATGGCTACACCTTC

j_gene: TRBJ1-2
d_gene: .
v_gene: TRBV28
abundance: many
CDR3aa: CASSSPKGYTF
CDR3nt: TGTGCCAGCAGTTCCCCAAAGGGCTACACCTTC

j_gene: TRBJ2-5
d_gene: .
v_gene: TRBV12-3/TRBV12-4
abundance: many
CDR3aa: CASSLTRSQETQYF
CDR3nt: TGTGCCAGCAGTTTGACTAGGAGCCAAGAGACCCAGTACTTC

j_gene: TRBJ2-5
d_gene: .
v_gene: TRBV12-3/TRBV12-4
abundance: few
CDR3aa: CASSFRDTRGETQYF
CDR3nt: TGTGCCAGCAGTTTCCGGGACACTAGGGGGGAGACCCAGTACTTC

j_gene: TRBJ2-1
d_gene: .
v_gene: TRBV3-1
abundance: many
CDR3aa: CASSQDRTRRKRSDEQFF
CDR3nt: TGTGCCAGCAGCCAAGATCGAACTAGGAGGAAGAGGAGCGATGAGCAGTTCTTC

j_gene: TRBJ2-1
d_gene: .
v_gene: TRBV5-4
abundance: .
CDR3aa: CASSDVTGYNEQFF
CDR3nt: TGTGCCAGCAGCGACGTCACGGGGTACAATGAGCAGTTCTTC

j_gene: TRBJ2-7
d_gene: .
v_gene: TRBV5-1
abundance: many
CDR3aa: CASSLEGYFNEQYF
CDR3nt: TGCGCCAGCAGCTTGGAGGGTTATTTTAACGAGCAGTACTTC

j_gene: TRBJ1-5
d_gene: .
v_gene: TRBV6-4
abundance: .
CDR3aa: CASSHGGDQPQHF
CDR3nt: TGTGCCAGCAGTCACGGGGGGGATCAGCCCCAGCATTTT

j_gene: TRBJ2-7
d_gene: TRBD2
v_gene: TRBV5-1
abundance: .
CDR3aa: CASSFRGTTPYEQYF
CDR3nt: TGCGCCAGCAGCTTCCGCGGGACTACCCCCTACGAGCAGTACTTC

j_gene: TRBJ1-1
d_gene: .
v_gene: TRBV15
abundance: .
CDR3aa: CATSRDLEGFDTEAFF
CDR3nt: TGTGCCACCAGCAGAGATTTGGAGGGTTTCGACACTGAAGCTTTCTTT

j_gene: TRBJ2-5
d_gene: .
v_gene: TRBV5-1
abundance: many
CDR3aa: CASSLGGVKETQYF
CDR3nt: TGCGCCAGCAGCTTGGGGGGCGTAAAAGAGACCCAGTACTTC

j_gene: TRBJ1-5
d_gene: TRBD1
v_gene: TRBV5-1
abundance: many
CDR3aa: CASSLDGTGGTWGNQPQHF
CDR3nt: TGCGCCAGCAGCCTAGACGGGACAGGGGGGACTTGGGGCAATCAGCCCCAGCATTTT

j_gene: TRBJ2-7
d_gene: TRBD2
v_gene: TRBV28
abundance: .
CDR3aa: CASSPPSGKYIYEQYF
CDR3nt: TGTGCCAGCAGTCCCCCTAGCGGGAAGTATATCTACGAGCAGTACTTC

j_gene: TRBJ2-3
d_gene: .
v_gene: TRBV7-9
abundance: many
CDR3aa: CASSPDGSTDTQYF
CDR3nt: TGTGCCAGCAGCCCGGACGGTAGCACAGATACGCAGTATTTT

j_gene: TRBJ2-1
d_gene: TRBD2
v_gene: TRBV20-1
abundance: many
CDR3aa: CSASLGLAGGEQFF
CDR3nt: TGCAGTGCTAGCCTAGGACTAGCGGGGGGGGAGCAGTTCTTC

j_gene: TRBJ1-1
d_gene: TRBD1
v_gene: TRBV6-1
abundance: many
CDR3aa: CATTDRGNTEAFF
CDR3nt: TGTGCCACCACGGACAGGGGGAACACTGAAGCTTTCTTT

j_gene: TRBJ2-3
d_gene: TRBD2
v_gene: TRBV5-4
abundance: many
CDR3aa: CASSISGSTDTQYF
CDR3nt: TGTGCCAGCAGCATTAGCGGGAGCACAGATACGCAGTATTTT

j_gene: TRBJ2-1
d_gene: TRBD2
v_gene: TRBV6-1
abundance: many
CDR3aa: CASKKPGPGTSRLSDEQFF
CDR3nt: TGTGCCAGCAAAAAACCGGGCCCCGGGACTAGCAGGTTGTCCGATGAGCAGTTCTTC

j_gene: TRBJ1-1
d_gene: .
v_gene: TRBV6-1
abundance: many
CDR3aa: CASSLGGRAEAFF
CDR3nt: TGTGCCAGCAGTCTTGGGGGACGGGCTGAAGCTTTCTTT

j_gene: TRBJ2-2
d_gene: .
v_gene: TRBV2
abundance: .
CDR3aa: CASGDSPGELFF
CDR3nt: TGTGCCAGCGGGGACTCCCCCGGGGAGCTGTTTTTT

j_gene: TRBJ2-2
d_gene: TRBD2
v_gene: TRBV19
abundance: .
CDR3aa: CASSITSGYTGELFF
CDR3nt: TGTGCCAGTAGTATAACTAGCGGCTACACCGGGGAGCTGTTTTTT

j_gene: TRBJ2-1
d_gene: .
v_gene: TRBV5-4
abundance: few
CDR3aa: CASSLGTGTQAYNEQFF
CDR3nt: TGTGCCAGCAGCCTCGGAACAGGGACACAAGCCTACAATGAGCAGTTCTTC

j_gene: TRBJ2-7
d_gene: TRBD2
v_gene: TRBV27
abundance: many
CDR3aa: CASSGGLDYEQYF
CDR3nt: TGTGCCAGCAGTGGGGGACTAGACTACGAGCAGTACTTC